The 16 T cell receptor beta chains reported below all come from one sample, sequenced in a study of OX40 agonist ivuxolimab in advanced cancers. Libraries were prepared by immunoSEQ multiplex PCR; TCRdb keeps only in-frame clonotypes and omits some of them. This table holds approximately 84,000 clones, 70% to 90% found once. This specimen consisted of CD4+ or CD8+ T cells sorted from blood, obtained in a trial of the OX40 agonist ivuxolimab. The receptor set was obtained from an adult with an advanced solid tumor such as melanoma, head and neck, liver or kidney cancer.

This sequence joins TRBV19 and TRBJ1-1, with a possible D match to TRBD1 (5 bases). The CDR3 runs 13 residues. The V and J ends lost 7 bases and 7 bases respectively, with 16 bases between them. Per germline, CDR1 LNHDA and CDR2 SQIVND (reference sequence). CDR3 in amino acids: CASTRDSRGEAFF. CDR3 DNA: TGTGCCAGTACCCGAGACAGTCGTGGTGAAGCTTTCTTT.

CDR3 bases: TGTGCCAGCAGTTCCGCGGCAGGGGGTGCCACTGAAGCTTTCTTT. Translated: CASSSAAGGATEAFF. The genes are TRBV28 and TRBJ1-1; 7 bases match TRBD1. The CDR3 is made up of 15 amino acids. Per the germline V gene, CDR1 is MDHEN and CDR2 is SYDVKM. The ends lost 4 bases at V and 4 bases at J; junction bases unmatched: 9.

The chain joins TRBV5-1 to TRBJ1-3; D remains ambiguous. The germline V gene has CDR1 SGHRS and CDR2 YFSETQ. The CDR3 is made up of 13 amino acids. V was pared by 5 bases and J by 0 bases, with 6 bases between. In nucleotides, the CDR3 is TGCGCCAGCAGTTCTAGCTCTGGAAACACCATATATTTT. This codes for CASSSSSGNTIYF.

This clone was found once. The chain carries TRBV5-6 and TRBJ1-4; D call uncertain. Looked up from germline, CDR1 is SGHDT and CDR2 is YYEEEE. V gave up 1 base and J gave up 8 bases, with 15 bases separating them. This CDR3 is built from 15 residues. DNA of the CDR3: TGTGCCAGCAGCTTGAAGGTGGTGGGCGGCGAAAAACTGTTTTTT. Its protein product is CASSLKVVGGEKLFF.

The V call is TRBV7-9, the J call TRBJ2-1, with 12 bases aligning to TRBD2. Germline V lookup: CDR1 SEHNR, CDR2 FQNEAQ (reference sequence). The CDR3 spans 15 residues. The junction had 7 bases not matched to a gene; V was cut back by 5 bases and J by 8 bases. CDR3 residues: CASSTRLAGADEQFF. CDR3 nucleotide sequence: TGTGCCAGCAGCACCCGACTAGCGGGAGCTGATGAGCAGTTCTTC.

The chain couples TRBV7-3 to TRBJ2-7, with D perhaps matching TRBD2 (5 bases). This CDR3 has 14 residues. The germline gives CDR1 SGHTA, CDR2 FQGTGA. V gave up 4 bases and J gave up 2 bases, with 12 bases separating them. This CDR3 is CASSSGAVPYEQYF. The CDR3 bases are TGTGCCAGCAGCTCCGGAGCGGTCCCCTACGAGCAGTACTTC.

This sequence joins TRBV5-3 and TRBJ2-5; 9 positions match TRBD2. TRBV5-3 is flagged as an ORF with uncertain function. The CDR3 is 17 amino acids. Trimming removed 0 bases from V and 1 base from J; junction bases left unmatched: 7. The CDR3 coding sequence is TGTGCCAGAAGCTTGGCGGCTAGCGGGACCGCCCAAGAGACCCAGTACTTC. This translates into CARSLAASGTAQETQYF.

The V and J genes are TRBV5-1 and TRBJ1-2; 8 nucleotides line up with TRBD1. The CDR3 contains 14 residues. Germline-derived CDR1 and CDR2 are SGHRS and YFSETQ. With V trimmed by 4 bases and J by 8 bases, 10 bases remained unmatched. CDR3 amino acids: CASSQGAQGSGYTF. In DNA form, the CDR3 reads TGCGCCAGCAGCCAGGGGGCGCAAGGGTCGGGCTACACCTTC.

The rearrangement joins TRBV5-3 to TRBJ2-7, with TRBD1 matching over 9 bases. TRBV5-3 falls under the ORF class, with uncertain function. V gave up 0 bases and J gave up 1 base; unmatched junction bases: 5. The CDR3 consists of 16 residues. CDR3 sequence (DNA): TGTGCCAGAAGCTTGGGGGACAGGGATCGATCCTACGAGCAGTACTTC. It codes for CARSLGDRDRSYEQYF.

This sequence joins TRBV6-7 and TRBJ2-2; 10 bases match TRBD2. TRBV6-7 is filed as an ORF, its function uncertain. The CDR3 has 17 amino acids. V lost 5 bases, J lost 7 bases, and 13 bases stayed unmatched. CDR3 bases: TGTGCCAGCAGTGGCGGACTAGCGGAGCGCGAAGGCGGGGAGCTGTTTTTT. Amino acid sequence: CASSGGLAEREGGELFF.

The chain employs TRBV29-1 and TRBJ1-2; D unresolved. Trimming removed 2 bases from V and 5 bases from J, with 12 bases in between. The CDR3 contains 13 residues. Germline V gene lookup returns CDR1 SQVTM and CDR2 ANQGSEA. The chain's CDR3 is CSVEFPPGYGYTF. The CDR3 bases are TGCAGCGTTGAATTTCCACCCGGATATGGCTACACCTTC. The full variable domain, with the rest looked up from reference TRBV29-1 and TRBJ1-2, is SAVISQKPSRDICQRGTSLTIQCQVDSQVTMMFWYRQQPGQSLTLIATANQGSEATYESGFVIDKFPISRPNLTFSTLTVSNMSPEDSSIYLCSVEFPPGYGYTFGSGTRLTVV.

The table lists this clone with a count of one. The rearrangement links TRBV2 to TRBJ2-5; D is possibly TRBD2 (6 bases). V gave up 3 bases and J gave up 7 bases, with 15 bases separating them. The CDR3 covers 14 residues. CDR1 SNHLY and CDR2 FYNNEI come from the germline V gene. The CDR3 loop is CASSEAQFGGTQYF. In DNA, the CDR3 is TGTGCCAGCAGTGAGGCACAGTTCGGGGGGACCCAGTACTTC.

The gene calls are TRBV11-1 and TRBJ2-1; no clear D gene. Deletions cut 6 bases from V and 0 bases from J, with 12 bases between. The CDR3 totals 15 residues. Germline loops: CDR1 SGHAT, CDR2 FQDESV (reference sequence). As DNA, the CDR3 is TGTGCCAGCAGACCCCCAAGGAGCTCCTACAATGAGCAGTTCTTC. It is translated as CASRPPRSSYNEQFF.

This sequence joins TRBV19 and TRBJ2-5; a weak D match, TRBD2 (6 bases). Germline V CDR1 and CDR2: LNHDA, SQIVND (reference sequence). CDR3 length: 14 residues. Trimming pared 5 bases from V and 1 base from J, leaving 11 bases between. The CDR3 nucleotides read TGTGCCAGTAGTGAATGGGGGGTCCAAGAGACCCAGTACTTC. It is translated as CASSEWGVQETQYF.

The V call is TRBV5-5, the J call TRBJ2-7, with 7 bases identical to TRBD1. The trim removed 4 bases at V and 3 bases at J, leaving 1 base unmatched. Germline V gene data show CDR1 as SGHKS and CDR2 as YYEKEE (reference sequence). The CDR3 has 12 amino acids. CDR3 in DNA: TGTGCCAGCAGCAGACAGGGCTACGAGCAGTACTTC. Its protein product is CASSRQGYEQYF.

This chain connects TRBV2 to TRBJ1-2; D is perhaps TRBD1 (6 bases). Germline V gene data show CDR1 as SNHLY and CDR2 as FYNNEI. Trimming shortened V by 2 bases and J by 7 bases, and 14 bases separated the two germline ends. This CDR3 is built from 14 residues. The CDR3 loop is CASSESEGGSGYTF. The CDR3 DNA is TGTGCCAGCAGTGAAAGTGAGGGGGGATCTGGCTACACCTTC.